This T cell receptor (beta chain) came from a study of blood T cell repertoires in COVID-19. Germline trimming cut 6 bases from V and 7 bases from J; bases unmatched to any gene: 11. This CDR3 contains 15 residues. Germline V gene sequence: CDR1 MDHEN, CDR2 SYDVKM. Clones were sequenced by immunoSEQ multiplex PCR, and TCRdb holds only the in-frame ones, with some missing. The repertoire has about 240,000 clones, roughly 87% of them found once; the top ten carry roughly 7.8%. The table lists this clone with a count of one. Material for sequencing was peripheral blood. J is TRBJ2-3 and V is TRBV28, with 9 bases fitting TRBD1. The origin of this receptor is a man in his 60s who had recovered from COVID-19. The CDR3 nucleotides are TGTGCCAGCAGACGCCGCCGGGACAGGGCAAATACGCAGTATTTT. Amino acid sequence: CASRRRRDRANTQYF.